This T cell receptor (beta chain) came from a study of post-analysis software for immune sequencing data. Findings and caveats of the study: By F measure, strong co-clustering occurred among samples prepared in the same batch.

Tagging with unique molecular identifiers was a feature of the TCR beta cDNA libraries. Once roughly 0.95 to 10 million T cells were used, hundreds of thousands of cDNA molecules resulted. TCRdb analysed the PCR reads with MiXCR anew, one entry per CDR3 protein. The sample has 820,000 or so distinct CDR3 sequences, approximately 53% seen once. A word on this clonotype: Its antigen remains unidentified.

The sequence was obtained from a girl between 10 and 17 years old with multiple sclerosis. Material: blood.

CDR3 sequence reads: CASSPLQGSETQYF. The CDR3 DNA follows: TGTGCCAGCTCACCCTTACAGGGTTCAGAGACCCAGTACTTC. The rearrangement uses TRBV18 and TRBJ2-5; possibly TRBD1 for D (6 bases). The CDR3 loop spans 14 amino acids. CDR1 and CDR2 from the germline V gene are KGHSH and LQKENI. Trimming shortened V by 3 bases and J by 4 bases, and 12 bases separated the two germline ends.